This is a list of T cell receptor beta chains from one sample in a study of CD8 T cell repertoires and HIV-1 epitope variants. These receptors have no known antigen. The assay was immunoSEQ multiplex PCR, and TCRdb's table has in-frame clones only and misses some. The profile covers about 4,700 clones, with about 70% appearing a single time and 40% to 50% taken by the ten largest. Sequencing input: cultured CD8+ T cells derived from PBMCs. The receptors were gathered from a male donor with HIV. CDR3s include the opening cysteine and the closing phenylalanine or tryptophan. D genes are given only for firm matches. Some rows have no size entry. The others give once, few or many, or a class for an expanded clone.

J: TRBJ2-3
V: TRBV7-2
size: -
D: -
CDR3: CASSLYTDTQYF
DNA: TGTGCCAGCAGCTTATATACAGATACGCAGTATTTT

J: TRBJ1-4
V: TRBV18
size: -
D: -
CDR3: CASSPYATNEKLFF
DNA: TGTGCCAGCTCACCGTACGCAACTAATGAAAAACTGTTTTTT

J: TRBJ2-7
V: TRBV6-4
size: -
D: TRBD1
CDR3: CASSDPCPRGRITYEQYF
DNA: TGTGCCAGCAGTGACCCGTGTCCTAGGGGGCGAATCACCTACGAGCAGTACTTC

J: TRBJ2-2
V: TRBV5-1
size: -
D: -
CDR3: CASSPTVSGELFF
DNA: TGCGCCAGCAGCCCTACGGTTAGCGGGGAGCTGTTTTTT

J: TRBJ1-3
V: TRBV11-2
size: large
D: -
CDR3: CASSFPSQGNSGNTIYF
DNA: TGTGCCAGCAGCTTCCCCTCGCAGGGTAACTCTGGAAACACCATATATTTT

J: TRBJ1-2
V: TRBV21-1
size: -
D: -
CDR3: CASSKAPGEVPNGYTF
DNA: TGTGCCAGCAGCAAAGCCCCGGGTGAAGTTCCGAATGGCTACACCTTC

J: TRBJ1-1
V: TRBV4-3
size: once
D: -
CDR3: CASSQGVISNTEAFF
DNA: TGCGCCAGCAGCCAAGGGGTTATCTCGAACACTGAAGCTTTCTTT

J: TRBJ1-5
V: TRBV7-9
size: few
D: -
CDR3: CASSSSGVSNQPQHF
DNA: TGTGCCAGCAGCTCCTCCGGGGTAAGCAATCAGCCCCAGCATTTT

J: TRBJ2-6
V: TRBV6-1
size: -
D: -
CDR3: CAISESLGVSGANVLTF
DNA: TGTGCCATCAGTGAGTCTCTGGGGGTATCTGGGGCCAACGTCCTGACTTTC

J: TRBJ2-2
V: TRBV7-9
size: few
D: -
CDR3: CASSPGNTGELFF
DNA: TGTGCCAGCAGCCCGGGCAACACCGGGGAGCTGTTTTTT

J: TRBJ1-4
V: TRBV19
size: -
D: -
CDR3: CASSWDYEKLFF
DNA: TGTGCCAGTAGTTGGGATTATGAAAAACTGTTTTTT

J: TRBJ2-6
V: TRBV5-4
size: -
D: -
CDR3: CASSPSVNSGANVLTF
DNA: TGTGCCAGCAGCCCGTCAGTGAACTCTGGGGCCAACGTCCTGACTTTC

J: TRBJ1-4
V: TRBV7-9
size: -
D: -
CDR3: CASSLGGINEKLFF
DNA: TGTGCCAGCAGCTTAGGAGGAATTAATGAAAAACTGTTTTTT

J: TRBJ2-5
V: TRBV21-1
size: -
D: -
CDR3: CASIAETQYF
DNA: TGTGCCAGCATCGCGGAGACCCAGTACTTC

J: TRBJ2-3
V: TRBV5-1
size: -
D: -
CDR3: CASSSGRSSTDTQYF
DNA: TGCGCCAGCAGCTCGGGGAGATCTAGCACAGATACGCAGTATTTT

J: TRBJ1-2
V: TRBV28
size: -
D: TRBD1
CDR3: CASSLQGDYGYTF
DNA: TGTGCCAGCAGTTTACAGGGGGACTATGGCTACACCTTC

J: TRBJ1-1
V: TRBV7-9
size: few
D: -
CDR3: CVGQFMNTEAFF
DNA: TGTGTAGGGCAGTTCATGAACACTGAAGCTTTCTTT

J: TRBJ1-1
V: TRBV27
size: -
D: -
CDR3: CASSLSVNTEAFF
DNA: TGTGCCAGCAGTTTATCCGTGAACACTGAAGCTTTCTTT

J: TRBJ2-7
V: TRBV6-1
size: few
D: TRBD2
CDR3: CASTRGTYEQYF
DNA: TGTGCCAGCACGCGGGGGACCTACGAGCAGTACTTC

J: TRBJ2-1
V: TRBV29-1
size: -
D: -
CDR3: CSVEPGRSSYNEQFF
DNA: TGCAGCGTTGAACCGGGACGGAGCTCCTACAATGAGCAGTTCTTC

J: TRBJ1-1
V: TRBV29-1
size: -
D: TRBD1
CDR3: CSVERQGAITEAFF
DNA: TGCAGCGTTGAGAGGCAGGGGGCAATCACTGAAGCTTTCTTT

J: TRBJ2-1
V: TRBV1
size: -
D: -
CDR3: CTSSQDGREDNEQFF
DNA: TGCACCAGCAGCCAAGATGGGCGGGAGGACAATGAGCAGTTCTTC